A single T cell receptor beta chain is shown here with its context. Its antigen is unknown. Per-base quality was not reported, and no clone a single base away is much larger than it. This entry comes from a study of blood T cell repertoires in COVID-19 (dated by TCRdb to about 2020). Background for the entire study: The collaborator samples originated in the United States, Italy and Spain and spanned the acute and convalescent phases of COVID-19. The prospective study material was composed of cDNA or gDNA derived from T cells, B-cell-depleted T cells, or PBMCs. Subjects who had been exposed to COVID-19, were actively infected with it, or had recovered from it provided the deeply sampled blood TCRbeta repertoires that made up the dataset. A freely available public database, intended as a resource for researchers studying the immune response to SARS-CoV-2, is where the repertoires were released. The samples were drawn from two sources: the first 160 participants of the ongoing ImmuneRACE study, and fewer than 1,500 subjects contributed by 6 global collaborators. A de-identified subject ID, COVID-19 status, age in years and sex were almost always included in the sample metadata. Where available, HLA class I and class II types were taken from metadata supplied by the sample provider and were not determined by assay-based typing. Study-wide findings and limitations: How much clinical and demographic metadata was included differed by source and by participant, and the metadata was provided uncurated.

Collaborating institutions collected whole blood in K2EDTA tubes following their own protocols. For TCRbeta analysis, collaborators shipped samples in one of three forms: frozen whole blood, isolated PBMCs, or DNA extracted from either of those sample types. TCRbeta CDR3 regions were amplified from genomic DNA by means of the immunoSEQ Assay, a bias-controlled multiplex PCR. The paper's data handling went like this. The number of nucleated cells in each sample was estimated from the amplification of reference gene primers within the assay. To quantify the absolute abundance of each unique TCRbeta CDR3 rearrangement, sequence reads were collapsed and filtered. For each sample, productive Simpson clonality was calculated as the square root of Simpson's diversity index across productive rearrangements. Sourced from immuneACCESS, this table was stored by TCRdb with only in-frame sequences that have V and J called. A share of the clones is absent; for the studies checked, an unresolved V gene accounts for under half, and the remainder has no known explanation. V and J calls and clone size are copied from that table; D and trimming were computed from the DNA. Counted in this sample were some 16,000 clones; around 80% of them appeared once. Together, the top ten hold less than 9% of the sample.

CDR1 SQVTM and CDR2 ANQGSEA are derived from the germline V gene. Trimming accounts for 4 bases at V and 4 bases at J, while the number of junction bases matched to no gene is 13. From cysteine to phenylalanine, the CDR3 is 16 amino acids long. The sequence is cut down to CDR3 DNA, 48 bases in frame from base 1. Recombination connected TRBV29-1 to TRBJ2-1, and 7 junction bases match TRBD2. Sequences were obtained from peripheral blood. This TCR derives from a man in his sixties with acute or convalescent COVID-19. The DNA sequence is as follows: TGCAGCGTTGTGGGAGGGGTCCCTCGGGGTTACAATGAGCAGTTCTTC. It encodes CSVVGGVPRGYNEQFF.